Presented here are 6 T cell receptor beta chains from one specimen sequenced in a study of T cells after yellow fever vaccination. TCRdb re-analysed the 5' RACE reads in MiXCR, keeping a single row per CDR3 protein. The sample comprises over 25,000 distinct CDR3 sequences, over 9.5% of which are singletons, and roughly 12% rests with the top ten. Sample: PBMCs, either bulk or a sorted T-cell subset (CD4+, CD8+, memory, or dextramer-sorted; not recorded which), taken around 15 days after the first yellow fever vaccination. Receptors were obtained from a man aged 18 to 29 who received the YFV17D yellow fever vaccine.

Ten or more counts support this clonotype. The chain couples TRBV20-1 to TRBJ1-1; D gene unclear. Germline V gene data show CDR1 as DFQATT and CDR2 as SNEGSKA (reference sequence). The CDR3 contains 15 residues. The V gene lost 4 bases and the J gene lost 0 bases, with 15 bases spanning the gap. The CDR3 DNA reads as TGCAGTGCTATTAAGCTGGAGACGCTGAACACTGAAGCTTTCTTT. Encoded protein: CSAIKLETLNTEAFF.

This clonotype was counted at least ten times. The chain couples TRBV6-1 to TRBJ2-3; D is undetermined. The V gene's germline CDR1 is MNHNS and CDR2 SASEGT. V lost 6 bases, J lost 4 bases, and 17 bases lay in between. There are 15 residues in the CDR3. This chain's CDR3 is CASSQVGLGSDTQYF. The CDR3 DNA reads TGTGCCAGCAGCCAAGTCGGGCTGGGCTCAGATACGCAGTATTTT.

This clonotype occurred many times. The rearrangement uses TRBV6-2 or TRBV6-3 and TRBJ1-5; 8 nucleotides align to TRBD1. Per germline, CDR1 MNHEY and CDR2 SVGEGT. The CDR3 consists of 14 residues. V shed 7 bases, J shed 7 bases, and the junction held 9 bases outside the gene matches. For the CDR3, the DNA is TGTGCCAGCACTTCGACAGGGGATGAACAGCCCCAGCATTTT. It specifies CASTSTGDEQPQHF.

Concerning this clonotype itself: An end of the junction does not agree with germline; a read error may underlie this. The V and J genes are TRBV15 and TRBJ2-2; no definite D call. CDR3 length: 14 amino acids. Per the germline V gene, CDR1 is LNHNV and CDR2 is YYDKDF (reference sequence). CDR3 loop: CATSRELVTGELFF. The CDR3 DNA is TGTGCCACTAGCAGAGAGTTAGTCACCGGGGAGCTGTTTTTT.

A word on this clonotype: One junction end disagrees with the germline gene, perhaps due to a read error. V is TRBV3-1 and J is TRBJ2-1; D ambiguous. CDR3 length: 15 residues. The germline gives CDR1 LGHDT, CDR2 YNNKEL (reference sequence). CDR3 in amino acids: CATSKDSPVYNEQFF. In nucleotides, the CDR3 is TGTGCCACCAGCAAAGATTCCCCAGTCTACAATGAGCAGTTCTTC.

To note about this clonotype: Since a much larger clone is just one base distant, this may be a read error. The chain joins TRBV25-1 to TRBJ2-1; D unclear. Germline values: CDR1 MGHDK, CDR2 SYGVNS. This CDR3 comprises 16 residues. V lost 4 bases to trimming and J lost 2 bases, with 15 bases between them. The CDR3 is CASSGHSDGPYNEQFF. CDR3 nucleotide sequence: TGTGCCAGCAGTGGACATTCCGATGGGCCCTACAATGAGCAGTTCTTC.